A selection of T cell receptor beta chains follows, all from one sample in a study of CDR3 diversity in severe acne. TCRdb used MiXCR to reprocess the PCR reads, holding one entry per CDR3 protein. The data show approximately 77,000 distinct CDR3 sequences, with approximately 49% seen just once and 11% held by the top ten. What was sequenced was blood. The receptors come from a male donor with severe acne vulgaris. Each CDR3 is given with its conserved first and last residue. D genes are given only for firm matches. Not all rows give a size; the values are once, few, many and, for expanded clones, a class.

J: TRBJ1-6; V: TRBV2; D: -; size: -; DNA: TGTGCCAGCAGTTTTCTCACGCGAAGCTCCTATAATTCACCCCTCCACTTT; CDR3: CASSFLTRSSYNSPLHF
J: TRBJ2-3; V: TRBV5-6; D: -; size: -; DNA: TGTGCCAGCAGCAATGGACTCCGCGGCACAGATACGCAGTATTTT; CDR3: CASSNGLRGTDTQYF
J: TRBJ2-1; V: TRBV6-1; D: TRBD2; size: few; DNA: TGTGCCACCCTTCGGGGGGGCTCCTACAATGAGCAGTTCTTC; CDR3: CATLRGGSYNEQFF
J: TRBJ2-3; V: TRBV2; D: TRBD2; size: -; DNA: TGTGCCAGCAGCCTTAGAAGCGGGGGGCGAGGAGATACGCAGTATTTT; CDR3: CASSLRSGGRGDTQYF
J: TRBJ2-5; V: TRBV7-3; D: TRBD2; size: few; DNA: TGTGCCAGCAGCCGCAGCGGGAACCAAGAGACCCAGTACTTC; CDR3: CASSRSGNQETQYF
J: TRBJ2-5; V: TRBV20-1; D: TRBD2; size: many; DNA: TGCAGTGCCACAACTAGCGGGAGCGAGACCCAGTACTTC; CDR3: CSATTSGSETQYF
J: TRBJ2-6; V: TRBV11-1; D: -; size: -; DNA: TGTGCCAGCAGTGAATGGGGTCCTAGCTCTGGGGCCAACGTCCTGACTTTC; CDR3: CASSEWGPSSGANVLTF
J: TRBJ1-6; V: TRBV5-4; D: TRBD1; size: -; DNA: TGTGCCAGCAGAGGACTAGCGTCGACACAGGGGGCAGGTTCACCCCTCCACTTT; CDR3: CASRGLASTQGAGSPLHF
J: TRBJ2-2; V: TRBV9; D: TRBD1; size: few; DNA: TGTGCCAGCAGCTTCCAGACAGGGCACACCGGGGAGCTGTTTTTT; CDR3: CASSFQTGHTGELFF
J: TRBJ2-1; V: TRBV19; D: -; size: -; DNA: TGTGCCAGTAGTCATAGAACAGGGTCGTCGAATGAGCAGTTCTTC; CDR3: CASSHRTGSSNEQFF
J: TRBJ2-5; V: TRBV10-3; D: -; size: -; DNA: TGTGCCAGCAGTGTGGAAGAGACCCAGTACTTC; CDR3: CASSVEETQYF
J: TRBJ1-2; V: TRBV6-4; D: TRBD1; size: -; DNA: TGTGCCAGCAGTGACGGGACAGGGACCCCTAGCTATGGCTACACCTTC; CDR3: CASSDGTGTPSYGYTF
J: TRBJ1-4; V: TRBV25-1; D: -; size: once; DNA: TGTGCCAGCAGTGAATGGGGGATTGAAAAACTGTTTTTT; CDR3: CASSEWGIEKLFF
J: TRBJ2-2; V: TRBV2; D: -; size: many; DNA: TGTGCCAGCAAAGGGAAAAAGGGGATCGGGGAGCTGTTTTTT; CDR3: CASKGKKGIGELFF
J: TRBJ2-5; V: TRBV7-9; D: -; size: few; DNA: TGTGCCAGCAGCTTAGTGAAGGGTCCCCAGGATTTGGGAGAGACCCAGTACTTC; CDR3: CASSLVKGPQDLGETQYF
J: TRBJ2-5; V: TRBV6-1; D: TRBD1; size: -; DNA: TGTGCCAGTGGGGAGACAGGGGGACCCCAAGAGACCCAGTACTTC; CDR3: CASGETGGPQETQYF
J: TRBJ2-7; V: TRBV20-1; D: -; size: many; DNA: TGCAGTGCTAGCCCGGTAGACCTGCCACTTTTATCATCCTACGAGCAGTACTTC; CDR3: CSASPVDLPLLSSYEQYF
J: TRBJ2-3; V: TRBV18; D: -; size: many; DNA: TGTGCCAGCTCACCACCGGCGGTAACGGGAAGGACAGATACGCAGTATTTT; CDR3: CASSPPAVTGRTDTQYF
J: TRBJ2-1; V: TRBV7-9; D: TRBD2; size: many; DNA: TGTGCCAGCAGCTCGGGACTAGCGGGGCGTTCCTACAATGAGCAGTTCTTC; CDR3: CASSSGLAGRSYNEQFF
J: TRBJ2-1; V: TRBV12-3/TRBV12-4; D: TRBD2; size: medium-sized; DNA: TGTGCCAGCAGGGTAGCGGGAGGGACGGGTGAGCAGTTCTTC; CDR3: CASRVAGGTGEQFF
J: TRBJ2-7; V: TRBV4-3; D: -; size: -; DNA: TGCGCCAGCAGCCAGGTTGGTGGAGGGGGGACCTACGAGCAGTACTTC; CDR3: CASSQVGGGGTYEQYF
J: TRBJ1-4; V: TRBV4-3; D: TRBD1; size: -; DNA: TGCGCCAGCAGCCAAGACGCAGGGGGTCTTGGCGAAAAACTGTTTTTT; CDR3: CASSQDAGGLGEKLFF
J: TRBJ1-2; V: TRBV20-1; D: TRBD1; size: -; DNA: TGCAGTGCAACAGGGGGCCATTATGGCTACACCTTC; CDR3: CSATGGHYGYTF
J: TRBJ2-3; V: TRBV20-1; D: TRBD2; size: -; DNA: TGCAGTGCTAGCCTAGCGGGAGTTCGCCCCCATGCAGATACGCAGTATTTT; CDR3: CSASLAGVRPHADTQYF
J: TRBJ2-1; V: TRBV6-5; D: TRBD2; size: few; DNA: TGTGCCAGCGGTAGATCGGGGGAGGGCAATGAGCAGTTCTTC; CDR3: CASGRSGEGNEQFF
J: TRBJ2-3; V: TRBV27; D: -; size: -; DNA: TGTGCCAGCAGTTCACCGGGACCCGCCTCCCTCTCGCAGTATTTT; CDR3: CASSSPGPASLSQYF
J: TRBJ1-5; V: TRBV20-1; D: -; size: few; DNA: TGCAGTGCTACCCCGCGACGGGGCGTCGATCAGCCCCAGCATTTT; CDR3: CSATPRRGVDQPQHF
J: TRBJ2-1; V: TRBV20-1; D: TRBD2; size: -; DNA: TGCAGTGCTAGCGGGAGGGCCGTCGTTGACAATGAGCAGTTCTTC; CDR3: CSASGRAVVDNEQFF
J: TRBJ2-5; V: TRBV20-1; D: -; size: -; DNA: TGCAGTGCTAGGACTCCGTACCAAGAGACCCAGTACTTC; CDR3: CSARTPYQETQYF
J: TRBJ1-2; V: TRBV15; D: -; size: -; DNA: TGTGCCACCAGCGATACGGGACACAGTTCCTATGGCTACACCTTC; CDR3: CATSDTGHSSYGYTF
J: TRBJ1-2; V: TRBV2; D: TRBD1; size: -; DNA: TGTGCCGGCAGGGACCCTGGGACAGGGGGTTTCTATGGCTACACCTTC; CDR3: CAGRDPGTGGFYGYTF
J: TRBJ2-3; V: TRBV11-1; D: TRBD1; size: -; DNA: TGTGCCAGCAGCCGTCAGGGGACAGGTACGCAGTATTTT; CDR3: CASSRQGTGTQYF
J: TRBJ2-2; V: TRBV9; D: TRBD1; size: few; DNA: TGTGCCAGCAGTGACAGGGGGGCGAACACCGGGGAGCTGTTTTTT; CDR3: CASSDRGANTGELFF
J: TRBJ2-7; V: TRBV10-1; D: -; size: -; DNA: TGCGCCAGCAGTGCGGCGGGACAATACGAGCAGTACTTC; CDR3: CASSAAGQYEQYF
J: TRBJ1-1; V: TRBV29-1; D: -; size: -; DNA: TGCAGCGTTGAGGTTTCGGCGACTGAAGCTTTCTTT; CDR3: CSVEVSATEAFF
J: TRBJ1-2; V: TRBV29-1; D: -; size: -; DNA: TGCAGCGTTGCCTCCGGGATGACGGCGGATTATGGCTACACCTTC; CDR3: CSVASGMTADYGYTF
J: TRBJ2-7; V: TRBV29-1; D: TRBD1; size: -; DNA: TGCAGCGTTGAAGTGAAACAGGGGGTGTACGAGCAGTACTTC; CDR3: CSVEVKQGVYEQYF
J: TRBJ2-2; V: TRBV29-1; D: -; size: many; DNA: TGCAGCGTTCGAGTAAACACCGGGGAGCTGTTTTTT; CDR3: CSVRVNTGELFF
J: TRBJ1-5; V: TRBV20-1; D: -; size: few; DNA: TGCAGTGCTAGCAGTGGCAATCAGCCCCAGCATTTT; CDR3: CSASSGNQPQHF
J: TRBJ1-2; V: TRBV11-2; D: -; size: -; DNA: TGTGCCAGCAGCTCTACCCCGGGGATCTATGGCTACACCTTC; CDR3: CASSSTPGIYGYTF
J: TRBJ2-2; V: TRBV4-1; D: TRBD1; size: -; DNA: TGCGCCAGCAGCCAGAACACTCCAGAACAGGGGGCCGGCGGGGAGCTGTTTTTT; CDR3: CASSQNTPEQGAGGELFF
J: TRBJ2-2; V: TRBV6-1; D: TRBD1; size: many; DNA: TGTGCCATCGGACAGGGAGACACCGGGGAGCTGTTTTTT; CDR3: CAIGQGDTGELFF
J: TRBJ1-1; V: TRBV7-9; D: -; size: -; DNA: TGTGCCAGCAGCTTTAAGGGGGGGACTGAAGCTTTCTTT; CDR3: CASSFKGGTEAFF
J: TRBJ1-5; V: TRBV5-1; D: -; size: -; DNA: TGCGCCAGCAGCTTAGGGGTGGGCAATCAGCCCCAGCATTTT; CDR3: CASSLGVGNQPQHF
J: TRBJ2-3; V: TRBV7-3; D: TRBD2; size: -; DNA: TGTGCCAGCAGCTCGGGACTAGCGGGAGCCCCAGATACGCAGTATTTT; CDR3: CASSSGLAGAPDTQYF
J: TRBJ2-7; V: TRBV3-1; D: -; size: few; DNA: TGTGCCAGCAGCGCAAGGTGGGATCACGAGCAGTACTTC; CDR3: CASSARWDHEQYF
J: TRBJ2-7; V: TRBV29-1; D: TRBD1; size: -; DNA: TGCAGCGTCGAAGCTTCCGGGACAGCTTACGAGCAGTACTTC; CDR3: CSVEASGTAYEQYF
J: TRBJ1-1; V: TRBV7-9; D: -; size: -; DNA: TGTGCCAGCAGGGAAAAGGGCCCGAACACTGAAGCTTTCTTT; CDR3: CASREKGPNTEAFF
J: TRBJ1-2; V: TRBV7-2; D: TRBD1; size: -; DNA: TGTGCCAGCAGCTTAACAGGGGCAGCTAACTATGGCTACACCTTC; CDR3: CASSLTGAANYGYTF
J: TRBJ2-7; V: TRBV25-1; D: TRBD1; size: -; DNA: TGTGCCAGCAGTTACGGACAGGGGAGTGAGTACTTC; CDR3: CASSYGQGSEYF
J: TRBJ1-6; V: TRBV7-9; D: TRBD1; size: -; DNA: TGTGCCAGCAGCCGAGAGACAGGGAAGGATTCACCCCTCCACTTT; CDR3: CASSRETGKDSPLHF
J: TRBJ2-5; V: TRBV7-9; D: -; size: -; DNA: TGTGCCAGCAGTACCCTCGTTCTTGGCGGTCAAGAGACCCAGTACTTC; CDR3: CASSTLVLGGQETQYF
J: TRBJ1-5; V: TRBV20-1; D: -; size: few; DNA: TGCAGTGCTAGTACTGGGGCAGGGTTCAGTTATAGCAATCAGCCCCAGCATTTT; CDR3: CSASTGAGFSYSNQPQHF